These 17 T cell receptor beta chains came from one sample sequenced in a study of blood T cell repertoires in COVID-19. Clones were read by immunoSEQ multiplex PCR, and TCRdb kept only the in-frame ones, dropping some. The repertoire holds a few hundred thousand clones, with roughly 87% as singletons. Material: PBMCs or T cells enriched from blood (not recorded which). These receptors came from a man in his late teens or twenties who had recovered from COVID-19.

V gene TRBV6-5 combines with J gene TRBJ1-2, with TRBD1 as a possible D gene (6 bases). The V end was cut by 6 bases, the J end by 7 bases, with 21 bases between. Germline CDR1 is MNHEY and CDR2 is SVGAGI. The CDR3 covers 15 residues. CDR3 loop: CASRGGDRSLGGYTF. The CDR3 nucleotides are TGTGCCAGCAGAGGGGGTGACAGAAGCTTGGGTGGCTACACCTTC.

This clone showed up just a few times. For the CDR3, the DNA is TGTGCCAGCACTCTAGGAACACCTATAAATCAGCCCCAGCATTTT. It codes for CASTLGTPINQPQHF. The genes are TRBV6-5 and TRBJ1-5; no firm D call. CDR1 and CDR2 from the germline V gene are MNHEY and SVGAGI. The V end lost 7 bases, the J end lost 4 bases, and 17 bases lay between the germline ends. The CDR3 extends over 15 amino acids.

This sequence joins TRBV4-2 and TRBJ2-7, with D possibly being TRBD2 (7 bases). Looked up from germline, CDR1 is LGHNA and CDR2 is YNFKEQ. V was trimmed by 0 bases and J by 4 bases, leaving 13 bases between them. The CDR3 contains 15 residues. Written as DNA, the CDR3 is TGTGCCAGCAGCCAAGACAGGGGCGGGAGTTACGAGCAGTACTTC. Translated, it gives CASSQDRGGSYEQYF.

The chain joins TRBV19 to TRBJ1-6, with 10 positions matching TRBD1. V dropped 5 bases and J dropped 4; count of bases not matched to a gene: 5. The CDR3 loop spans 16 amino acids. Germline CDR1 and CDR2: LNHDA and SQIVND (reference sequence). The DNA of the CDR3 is TGTGCCAGTAGTGCCGGGACAGGGGAGTATAATTCACCCCTCCACTTT. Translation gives CASSAGTGEYNSPLHF.

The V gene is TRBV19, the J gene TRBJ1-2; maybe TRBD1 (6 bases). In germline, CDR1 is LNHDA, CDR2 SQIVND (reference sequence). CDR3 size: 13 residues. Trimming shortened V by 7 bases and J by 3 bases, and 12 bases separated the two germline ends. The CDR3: CASTSGEHYGYTF. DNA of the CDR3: TGTGCCAGTACATCAGGGGAACACTATGGCTACACCTTC. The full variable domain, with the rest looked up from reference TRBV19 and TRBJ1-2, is DGGITQSPKYLFRKEGQNVTLSCEQNLNHDAMYWYRQDPGQGLRLIYYSQIVNDFQKGDIAEGYSVSREKKESFPLTVTSAQKNPTAFYLCASTSGEHYGYTFGSGTRLTVV.

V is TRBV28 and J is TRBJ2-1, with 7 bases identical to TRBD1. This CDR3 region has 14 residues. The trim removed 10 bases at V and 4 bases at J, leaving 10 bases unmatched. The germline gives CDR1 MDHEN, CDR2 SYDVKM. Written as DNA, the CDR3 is TGTGCCACCGACCGGACAGGACCTTACAATGAGCAGTTCTTC. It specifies CATDRTGPYNEQFF. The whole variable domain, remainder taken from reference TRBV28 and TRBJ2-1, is DVKVTQSSRYLVKRTGEKVFLECVQDMDHENMFWYRQDPGLGLRLIYFSYDVKMKEKGDIPEGYSVSREKKERFSLILESASTNQTSMYLCATDRTGPYNEQFFGPGTRLTVL.

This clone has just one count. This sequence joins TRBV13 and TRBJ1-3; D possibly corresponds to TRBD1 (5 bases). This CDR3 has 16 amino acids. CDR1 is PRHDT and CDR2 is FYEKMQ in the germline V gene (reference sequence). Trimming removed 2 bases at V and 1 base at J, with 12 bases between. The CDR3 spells CASSLLSGGSGNTIYF. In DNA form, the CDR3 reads TGTGCCAGCAGCTTACTATCGGGGGGTTCTGGAAACACCATATATTTT.

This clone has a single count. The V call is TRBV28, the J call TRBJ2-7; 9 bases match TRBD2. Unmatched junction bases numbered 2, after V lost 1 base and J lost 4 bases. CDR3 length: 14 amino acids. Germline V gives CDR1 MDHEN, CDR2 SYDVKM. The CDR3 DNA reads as TGTGCCAGCAGTTTATTTACTAGCGGGTACGAGCAGTACTTC. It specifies CASSLFTSGYEQYF.

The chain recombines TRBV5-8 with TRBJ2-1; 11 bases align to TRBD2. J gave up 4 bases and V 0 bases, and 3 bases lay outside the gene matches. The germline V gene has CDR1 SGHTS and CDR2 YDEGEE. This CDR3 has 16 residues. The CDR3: CASSLGLAGPYNEQFF. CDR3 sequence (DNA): TGTGCCAGCAGCTTGGGACTAGCGGGACCTTACAATGAGCAGTTCTTC.

CDR3 loop: CASSIGLAGVRDTQYF. In DNA, the CDR3 is TGTGCCAGCAGCATCGGACTAGCGGGGGTACGTGATACGCAGTATTTT. The chain recombines TRBV5-6 with TRBJ2-3, with 13 nucleotides matching TRBD2. V dropped 4 bases and J dropped 6; count of bases not matched to a gene: 8. There are 16 residues in the CDR3. Germline CDR1 and CDR2: SGHDT and YYEEEE.

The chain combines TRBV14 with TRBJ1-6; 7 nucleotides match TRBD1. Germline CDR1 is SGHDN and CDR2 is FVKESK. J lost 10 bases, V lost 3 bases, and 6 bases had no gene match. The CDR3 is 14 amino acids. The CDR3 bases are TGTGCCAGCAGCCATCTCGACAGGGACTCACCCCTCCACTTT. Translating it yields CASSHLDRDSPLHF.

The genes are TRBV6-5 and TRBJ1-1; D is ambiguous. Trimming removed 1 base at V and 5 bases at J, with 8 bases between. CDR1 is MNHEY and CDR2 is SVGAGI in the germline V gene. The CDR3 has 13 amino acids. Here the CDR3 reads CASSYLWSTEAFF. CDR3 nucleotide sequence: TGTGCCAGCAGTTACTTGTGGAGTACTGAAGCTTTCTTT.

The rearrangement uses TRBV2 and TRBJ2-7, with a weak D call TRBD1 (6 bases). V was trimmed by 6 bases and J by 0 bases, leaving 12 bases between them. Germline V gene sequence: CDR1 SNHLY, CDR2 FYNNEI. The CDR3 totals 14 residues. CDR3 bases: TGTGCCAGCAGATACAGGGAAAGCTCCTACGAGCAGTACTTC. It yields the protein CASRYRESSYEQYF.

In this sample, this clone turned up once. The CDR3 here is CASSVHDRAYGYTF. Written as DNA, the CDR3 is TGTGCCAGCAGCGTACACGACAGGGCCTATGGCTACACCTTC. This chain joins TRBV9 and TRBJ1-2; 7 bases map to TRBD1. CDR1 and CDR2 (germline): SGDLS, YYNGEE. The trim removed 1 base at V and 4 bases at J, leaving 4 bases unmatched. The CDR3 has 14 amino acids. Full variable domain (outside the CDR3, taken from reference TRBV9 and TRBJ1-2): DSGVTQTPKHLITATGQRVTLRCSPRSGDLSVYWYQQSLDQGLQFLIQYYNGEERAKGNILERFSAQQFPDLHSELNLSSLELGDSALYFCASSVHDRAYGYTFGSGTRLTVV.

The CDR3 loop reads CASSPGQGGREQYF. In DNA form, the CDR3 reads TGTGCCAGCAGCCCGGGACAGGGGGGTCGCGAGCAGTACTTC. The chain employs TRBV7-8 and TRBJ2-7, with TRBD1 identical over 11 bases. Germline trimming cut 5 bases from V and 6 bases from J; bases unmatched to any gene: 6. This CDR3 has 14 residues. CDR1 and CDR2 (germline): SGHVS, FQNEAQ.

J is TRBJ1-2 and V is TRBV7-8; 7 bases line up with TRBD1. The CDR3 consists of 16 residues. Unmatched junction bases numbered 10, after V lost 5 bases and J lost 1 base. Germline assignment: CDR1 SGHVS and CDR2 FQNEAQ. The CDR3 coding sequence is TGTGCCAGCAGCCCCAGGGACAGCGGATATAACTATGGCTACACCTTC. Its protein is CASSPRDSGYNYGYTF.

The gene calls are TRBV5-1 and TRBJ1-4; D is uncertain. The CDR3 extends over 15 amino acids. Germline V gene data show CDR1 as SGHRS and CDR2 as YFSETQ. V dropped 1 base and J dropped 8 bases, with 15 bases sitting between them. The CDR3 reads CASSLSDFGAEKLFF. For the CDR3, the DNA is TGCGCCAGCAGCTTGTCGGATTTCGGAGCGGAAAAACTGTTTTTT.